This T cell receptor beta chain was sequenced in a study of blood T cell repertoires in COVID-19. Looking at the study overall: There were acute and convalescent COVID-19 samples, and they came from the United States, Italy and Spain. Sample material is recorded as cDNA or gDNA derived from T cells, B-cell-depleted T cells, or PBMCs.

Authors' data handling: Estimation of nucleated cell counts relied on the amplification of reference gene primers. Sequencing used immunoSEQ multiplex PCR; TCRdb keeps in-frame clones, though not all of them. That table supplies the V and J calls and clone size; D and trimming were determined from the DNA. The data hold 100,000 to 150,000 clones, with approximately 86% observed a single time. J gave up 3 bases and V 0 bases, and 2 bases lay outside the gene matches. The CDR3 is 15 residues long. From germline, CDR1 is LGHNA and CDR2 YSLEER. Specimen: peripheral blood. The receptor was isolated from a woman aged 45 to 65 with active or convalescent COVID-19. The V and J genes are TRBV4-3 and TRBJ2-1; 7 nucleotides line up with TRBD1. In DNA, the CDR3 is TGCGCCAGCAGCCAAGATCAGGGGGTCTACAATGAGCAGTTCTTC. The encoded protein is CASSQDQGVYNEQFF.